This T cell receptor beta chain came from a study of graft-versus-host responses after intestinal transplantation. Germline values: CDR1 SNHLY, CDR2 FYNNEI. The CDR3 covers 19 residues. Losses at the gene ends were 6 bases for V and 0 bases for J; bases not matched to a gene: 10. Comment on this clone: Its antigen remains unidentified.

The repertoire was sequenced with immunoSEQ multiplex PCR; TCRdb's copy has only in-frame clones and lacks some. This sample yields tens of thousands of clones, of which about 90% are seen a single time; approximately 0.11% belongs to the top ten. The chain joins TRBV2 to TRBJ2-1; TRBD2 matches 14 bases. Sequences were derived from unstimulated CD4+ T cells sorted from spleen or lymph node cells, sampled before intestinal transplant. This receptor was obtained from a human donor who received an intestinal transplant. For the CDR3, the DNA is TGTGCCAGCAGCGAGGGACTAGCGGGGGCCGGAAGCTCCTACAATGAGCAGTTCTTC. This encodes CASSEGLAGAGSSYNEQFF.